The 4 T cell receptor beta chains in this list originate from one sample, sequenced in a study of PD-1 blockade in classical Hodgkin lymphoma. Profiling relied on immunoSEQ multiplex PCR, and the TCRdb table lists in-frame clones only, not all of them. The sample holds around 20,000 clones, approximately 70% seen once. No patient escaped relapse after autologous stem cell transplantation, and brentuximab vedotin exposure varied. Specimen: peripheral blood mononuclear cells (PBMCs), collected at baseline. The source is a human donor with classical Hodgkin lymphoma.

This clone is judged medium-sized. The J gene is TRBJ1-1, the V gene TRBV10-3, with D uncertain. The CDR3 has 13 residues. Trimming pared 7 bases from V and 1 base from J, leaving 10 bases between. Per germline, CDR1 ENHRY and CDR2 SYGVKD. The CDR3 here is CAINRGRNTEAFF. The CDR3 DNA sequence: TGTGCCATCAATCGGGGAAGGAACACTGAAGCTTTCTTT.

This clone has more than one count but fewer than ten. This chain uses TRBV6-6 with TRBJ2-7; a possible D gene is TRBD2 (6 bases). CDR3 size: 14 residues. In germline, CDR1 is MNHNY, CDR2 SVGAGI (reference sequence). Trimming removed 4 bases at V and 2 bases at J, with 12 bases between. The CDR3 DNA sequence: TGTGCCAGCAGTTTCGGGACTTCTGCCTACGAGCAGTACTTC. Encoded protein: CASSFGTSAYEQYF.

The chain carries TRBV4-3 and TRBJ1-1; 8 bases line up with TRBD1. V was clipped by 1 base and J by 11 bases; unmatched bases: 9. CDR1 LGHNA and CDR2 YSLEER come from the germline V gene. CDR3 length equals 14 residues. The CDR3 loop reads CASSQVGGAGGAFF. The CDR3 nucleotides are TGCGCCAGCAGCCAAGTGGGTGGGGCAGGGGGCGCTTTCTTT.

The J gene is TRBJ1-2, the V gene TRBV29-1, with D perhaps TRBD1 (6 bases). The germline CDR1 and CDR2 sequences are SQVTM and ANQGSEA. The CDR3 covers 19 residues. Trimming took 5 bases from V and 6 from J, leaving 34 bases between them. CDR3 coding DNA: TGCAGCGTTTACCAACCCATTGGGGGGGGCGCGGGCCGCCCCGATGGCTACACCTTC. Translated: CSVYQPIGGGAGRPDGYTF.